The rows below give T cell receptor beta chains drawn from one sample of a study of tumor-infiltrating lymphocytes in localized non-small cell lung cancer. Only in-frame clones appear in the TCRdb table, and some are missing; sequencing was by immunoSEQ multiplex PCR. The sample has about 8,400 clones, 65% to 80% seen once. Sequencing input: lung tumor tissue. These receptors came from a human donor with non-small cell lung cancer. Each CDR3 is given with its conserved first and last residue. The D gene is left open where the match is weak. A row's size may be missing; if present it is once, few, many or a size class.

>NA|NA|TRBV6-1|TRBJ2-6
TGTGCCAGCTCACGTACTGGGGCCAACGTCCTGACTTTC
CASSRTGANVLTF
>NA|NA|TRBV6-6|TRBJ1-3
TGTGCCAGCAGTTACTCGAAGAGAAACACCATATATTTT
CASSYSKRNTIYF
>NA|NA|TRBV19|TRBJ1-2
TGTGCCAGTAGTATATTAGGGTATGGCTACACCTTC
CASSILGYGYTF
>NA|TRBD1|TRBV7-9|TRBJ2-2
TGTGCCAGCTTGGGAGACAGGGGGCCCGGGGAGCTGTTTTTT
CASLGDRGPGELFF
>NA|TRBD1|TRBV30|TRBJ2-7
TGTGCCTGGAGTGTTATAAGGACAGGGTCCGAGCAGTACTTC
CAWSVIRTGSEQYF
>few|NA|TRBV7-2|TRBJ1-5
TGTGCCAGCAGCTTAGGGGGTGGGCAGGCTGGGCAGCCCCAGCATTTT
CASSLGGGQAGQPQHF
>NA|NA|TRBV27|TRBJ2-1
TGTGCCACCAAGGTCCGCCTAACCTACAATGAGCAGTTCTTC
CATKVRLTYNEQFF
>NA|NA|TRBV7-2|TRBJ2-3
TGTGCCAGCAGCTTGTCAGATACGCAGTATTTT
CASSLSDTQYF
>few|NA|TRBV13|TRBJ2-7
TGTGCCAGCAGCCACCCAAGCCGCCTTTCGTGTCCTACCCCGCACTACGAGCAGTACTTC
CASSHPSRLSCPTPHYEQYF
>NA|NA|TRBV7-8|TRBJ2-1
TGTGCCAGCAGCTTATTGCGAAGGAATGAGCAGTTCTTC
CASSLLRRNEQFF
>NA|NA|TRBV7-9|TRBJ1-1
TGTGCCAGCAGCTTAGCCAGGGTTGGGACTGAAGCTTTCTTT
CASSLARVGTEAFF
>NA|TRBD1|TRBV19|TRBJ2-3
TGTGCCAGTCGCGACAGGGTTGGAGGTGCAGATACGCAGTATTTT
CASRDRVGGADTQYF
>few|TRBD2|TRBV19|TRBJ2-1
TGTGCCAGTAGTATGACTAGCAGCCCCTACAATGAGCAGTTCTTC
CASSMTSSPYNEQFF
>NA|TRBD2|TRBV19|TRBJ2-1
TGTGCCAGTAGTATACAAAGCGGGAGGGCCACTGAGCAGTTCTTC
CASSIQSGRATEQFF
>once|NA|TRBV7-9|TRBJ1-2
TGTGCCAGCAGCTTACCGGGCGGTGGGGACTATGGCTACACCTTC
CASSLPGGGDYGYTF
>NA|TRBD2|TRBV5-1|TRBJ2-3
TGCGCCAGCAGCTCCGTAGCGGGGGGACTCACAGATACGCAGTATTTT
CASSSVAGGLTDTQYF
>NA|NA|TRBV2|TRBJ2-7
TGTGCCAGCAGAGAGGGCACAAAGGAGTACTTC
CASREGTKEYF
>once|NA|TRBV15|TRBJ1-1
TGTGCCACCAGCAGAGACCAAACCGGCACTGAAGCTTTCTTT
CATSRDQTGTEAFF
>few|NA|TRBV30|TRBJ2-1
TGTGCCTGCCTAGGGGGGGTGCGCAGGGAGCAGTTCTTC
CACLGGVRREQFF
>NA|TRBD1|TRBV9|TRBJ1-1
TGTGCCAGCAGCGTAGGACGACAGGGAGACACTGAAGCTTTCTTT
CASSVGRQGDTEAFF
>NA|NA|TRBV2|TRBJ1-1
TGTGCCAGCAGTGAGTATTTCATGAACACTGAAGCTTTCTTT
CASSEYFMNTEAFF
>NA|NA|TRBV4-1|TRBJ1-6
TGCGCCAGCAGCCGGACCTGGACGGCTCCACCGAATTCACCCCTCCACTTT
CASSRTWTAPPNSPLHF
>NA|TRBD1|TRBV7-3|TRBJ2-7
TGTGCCAGCAGCAGGTTGGGAGGACAGGGGGCGGAAGAGCAGTACTTC
CASSRLGGQGAEEQYF